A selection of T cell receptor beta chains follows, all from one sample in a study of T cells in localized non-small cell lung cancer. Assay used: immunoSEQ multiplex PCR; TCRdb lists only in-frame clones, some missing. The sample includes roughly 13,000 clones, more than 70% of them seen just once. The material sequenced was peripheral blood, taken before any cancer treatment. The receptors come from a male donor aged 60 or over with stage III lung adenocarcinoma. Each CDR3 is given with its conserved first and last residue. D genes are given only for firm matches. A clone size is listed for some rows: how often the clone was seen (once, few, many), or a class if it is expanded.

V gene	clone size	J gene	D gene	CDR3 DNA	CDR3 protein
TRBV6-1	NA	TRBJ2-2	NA	TGTGCCAGCAGGCCACAGGGTGCGAACACCGGGGAGCTGTTTTTT	CASRPQGANTGELFF
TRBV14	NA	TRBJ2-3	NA	TGTGCCAGCAGCCAAGGGGGGGGGCGACGCACAGATACGCAGTATTTT	CASSQGGGRRTDTQYF
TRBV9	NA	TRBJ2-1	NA	TGTGCCAGCAGCGTAGGCCCCTCGAGGGCGAATGAGCAGTTCTTC	CASSVGPSRANEQFF
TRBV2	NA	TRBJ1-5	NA	TGTGCCAGCAGTGAAACGGGGCAGGGTAGTCGGCCCCAGCATTTT	CASSETGQGSRPQHF
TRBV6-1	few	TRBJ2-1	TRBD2	TGTGCCAGCAGGTTTAGCGGGAGGGCCGAAAATGAGCAGTTCTTC	CASRFSGRAENEQFF
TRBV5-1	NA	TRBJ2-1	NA	TGCGCCAGCAGCTTGGGTGGGGCCAGCTTCAATGAGCAGTTCTTC	CASSLGGASFNEQFF
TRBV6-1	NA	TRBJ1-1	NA	TGTGCCAGCAGTTGGGGCAGGGTAAACACTGAAGCTTTCTTT	CASSWGRVNTEAFF
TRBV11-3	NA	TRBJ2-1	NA	TGTGCCAGCAGCTCCCCGGGACTCAAGAATGAGCAGTTCTTC	CASSSPGLKNEQFF
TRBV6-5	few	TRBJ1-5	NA	TGTGCCAGCAGCCTCGATGGGGGGGTAAACCAGCCCCAGCATTTT	CASSLDGGVNQPQHF
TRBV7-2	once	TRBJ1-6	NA	TGTGCCAGCAGCCCCCAAACAGGGTGGGACTCACCCCTCCACTTT	CASSPQTGWDSPLHF
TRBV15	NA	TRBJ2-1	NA	TGTGCCACCAGCAGGGGACAAGGTCCCCCCAATGAGCAGTTCTTC	CATSRGQGPPNEQFF
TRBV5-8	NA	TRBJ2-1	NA	TGTGCCAGCAGCCTCTTGCCCCCCCTTGTGAATGAGCAGTTCTTC	CASSLLPPLVNEQFF
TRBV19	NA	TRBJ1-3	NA	TGTGCCAGTAGGGGAGGGTCCGCCTCTGGAAACACCATATATTTT	CASRGGSASGNTIYF
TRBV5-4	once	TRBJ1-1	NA	TGTGCCAGCAGCTTGGAAAACCAACTTAACACTGAAGCTTTCTTT	CASSLENQLNTEAFF
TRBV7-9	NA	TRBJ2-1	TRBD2	TGTGCCAGCAGGGGGGGACTAGCGGGAGCCAATGAGCAGTTCTTC	CASRGGLAGANEQFF
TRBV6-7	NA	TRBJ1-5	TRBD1	TGTGCCAGCAGTTACCCCTTAGACAGGGGGGATCAGCCCCAGCATTTT	CASSYPLDRGDQPQHF
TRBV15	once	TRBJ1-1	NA	TGTGCCACCAGCGCAGACCGGTGGGACTTTGAAGCTTTCTTT	CATSADRWDFEAFF
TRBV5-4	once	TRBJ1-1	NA	TGTGCCAGCAGCCGTGGACGGTTGAACACTGAAGCTTTCTTT	CASSRGRLNTEAFF
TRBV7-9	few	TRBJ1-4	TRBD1	TGTGCCAGCAGCTTGGACAGGGAAGGTCTAAATGGAAAACTGTTTTTT	CASSLDREGLNGKLFF
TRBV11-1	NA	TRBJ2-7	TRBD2	TGTGCCAGCAGTGATCCCGGGACTAGTTCCTACGAGCAGTACTTC	CASSDPGTSSYEQYF
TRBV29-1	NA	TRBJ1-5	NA	TGCAGCGTCGCCGGGGAGGTGGATCAGCCCCAGCATTTT	CSVAGEVDQPQHF
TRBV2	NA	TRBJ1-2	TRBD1	TGTGCCAGCAGCGTTGGGACAGGGTGGGCTAACTATGGCTACACCTTC	CASSVGTGWANYGYTF
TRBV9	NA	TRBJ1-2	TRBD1	TGTGCCAGCAGCGCACCGGACAGACTTTCAGGGGGAGGCTACACCTTC	CASSAPDRLSGGGYTF
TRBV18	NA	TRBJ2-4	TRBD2	TGTGCCAGCTCACCACTGGGACTAGCGGGAGGGCCGTTCAGAAACATTCAGTACTTC	CASSPLGLAGGPFRNIQYF
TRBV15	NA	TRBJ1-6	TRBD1	TGTGCCACCAGCAGAAGGACAGGGAGTTCCTATAATTCACCCCTCCACTTT	CATSRRTGSSYNSPLHF
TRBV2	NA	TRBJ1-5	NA	TGTGCCAGCAGTGATTTTGGGAGGAATCAGCCCCAGCATTTT	CASSDFGRNQPQHF
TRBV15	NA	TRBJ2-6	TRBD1	TGTGCCACCAGCAACGGACAGGGATCAAGTGGGGCCAACGTCCTGACTTTC	CATSNGQGSSGANVLTF
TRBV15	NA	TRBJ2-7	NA	TGTGCCACCAGCTCCTGGGCCCAAGGAGTCTACGAGCAGTACTTC	CATSSWAQGVYEQYF
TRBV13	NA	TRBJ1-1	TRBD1	TGTGCCAGCAGCTCAGGGGGGATGGCTGAAGCTTTCTTT	CASSSGGMAEAFF
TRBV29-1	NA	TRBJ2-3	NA	TGCAGCGTTGGTTCGGTGACAGGCACAGATACGCAGTATTTT	CSVGSVTGTDTQYF
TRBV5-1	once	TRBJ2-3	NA	TGCGCCAGCAGCCCCTCAAGCGGAGACACAGATACGCAGTATTTT	CASSPSSGDTDTQYF
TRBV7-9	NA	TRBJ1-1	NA	TGTGCCAGCAGCTTATCTGGGGATTTCTCTGAAGCTTTCTTT	CASSLSGDFSEAFF
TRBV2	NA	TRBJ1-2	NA	TGTGCCAGCAGGAGGGCTGGGGATGGCTACACCTTC	CASRRAGDGYTF
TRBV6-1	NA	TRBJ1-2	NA	TGTGCCATCCGACCCTTTACAGGGAGCTACACCTTC	CAIRPFTGSYTF
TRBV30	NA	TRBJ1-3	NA	TGTGCCTGGAAACTCTCTGGAAACACCATATATTTT	CAWKLSGNTIYF
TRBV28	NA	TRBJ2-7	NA	TGTGCCAGCACAGGTACCAACTACGAGCAGTACTTC	CASTGTNYEQYF
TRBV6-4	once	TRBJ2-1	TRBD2	TGTGCCAGCAGTGACACTGGGGGGGACGGTGAGCAGTTCTTC	CASSDTGGDGEQFF
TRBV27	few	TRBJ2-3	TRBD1	TGTGCCAGCAGCTGGGACAGGGTGAGCGCAGATACGCAGTATTTT	CASSWDRVSADTQYF
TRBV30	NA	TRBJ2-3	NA	TGTGCCTGGAGTGTCATGGCCAGCGAAACTACGCAGTATTTT	CAWSVMASETTQYF
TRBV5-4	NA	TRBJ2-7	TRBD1	TGTGCCAGCAGTTATACTCTGGGACAGGGTTTCTACGAGCAGTACTTC	CASSYTLGQGFYEQYF
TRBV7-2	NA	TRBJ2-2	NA	TGTGCCAGCAGCCCGTTAGGGACCGGGGAGCTGTTTTTT	CASSPLGTGELFF
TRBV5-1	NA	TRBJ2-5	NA	TGCGCCAGCAGCTGGGATCAGGGGAAGACCCAGTACTTC	CASSWDQGKTQYF
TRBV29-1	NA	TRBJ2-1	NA	TGCAGCGTTCGGACTTCGGTTAATGAGCAGTTCTTC	CSVRTSVNEQFF
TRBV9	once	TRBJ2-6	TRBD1	TGTGCCAGCAGCGTAACCGGGACAGGGGTCTCTGGGGCCAACGTCCTGACTTTC	CASSVTGTGVSGANVLTF
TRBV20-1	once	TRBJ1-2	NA	TGCAGTGCGGGTGACACAAATGGCTACACCTTC	CSAGDTNGYTF
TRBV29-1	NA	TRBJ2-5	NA	TGCAGCGCTGGGGGAGAGACCCAGTACTTC	CSAGGETQYF
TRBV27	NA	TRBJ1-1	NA	TGTGCCAGCAGTTTAGACTCGGACACTGAAGCTTTCTTT	CASSLDSDTEAFF
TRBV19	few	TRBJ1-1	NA	TGTGCCAGTAGTCCTACTCAGAACACTGAAGCTTTCTTT	CASSPTQNTEAFF
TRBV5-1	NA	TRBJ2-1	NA	TGCGCCAGCAGCCGAGTCATAAGCTCCTACAATGAGCAGTTCTTC	CASSRVISSYNEQFF
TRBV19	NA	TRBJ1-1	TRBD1	TGTGCCAGTAGACCGGGACAGGGGGCGCACACTGAAGCTTTCTTT	CASRPGQGAHTEAFF
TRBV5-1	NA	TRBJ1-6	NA	TGCGCCAGCAGCTTGGGTGTATCGGGGAGTACTTCACCCCTCCACTTT	CASSLGVSGSTSPLHF
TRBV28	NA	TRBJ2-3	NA	TGTGCCAGCAGTTTACCAGATACGCAGTATTTT	CASSLPDTQYF
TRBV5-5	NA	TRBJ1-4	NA	TGTGCCAGCAGCTCACCCCCTCCGTCGGAAAAACTGTTTTTT	CASSSPPPSEKLFF